Listed below are T cell receptor beta chains from one sample, sequenced in a study of blood T cell repertoires in COVID-19. The table came from immunoSEQ multiplex PCR; TCRdb's copy has only in-frame clones and leaves some out. The sample includes almost 400,000 clones, roughly 86% seen only once; the top ten take over 2%. Sequencing input: peripheral blood. These TCRs come from an older woman with COVID-19, enrolled during active disease. CDR3s include the opening cysteine and the closing phenylalanine or tryptophan. A D gene is named only where the DNA matches it firmly. Size values are once, few and many counts, or a class for expanded clones, and some rows have none.

TRBJ2-7 16 - TRBV28 TRBD1 TGTGCCAGCAGTTTCCCGAGGGACAGGCCCTCCTACGAGCAGTACTTC CASSFPRDRPSYEQYF
TRBJ1-6 15 - TRBV5-1 - TGCGCCAGCAGCTTTTCAGGGGACCAAAATTCACCCCTCCACTTT CASSFSGDQNSPLHF
TRBJ2-1 13 - TRBV5-1 - TGCGCCAGCAGTTATCTTCGGTACAATGAGCAGTTCTTC CASSYLRYNEQFF
TRBJ2-2 12 - TRBV7-3 - TGTGCCAGCAGAGGGTGGGAGGGGGAGCTGTTTTTT CASRGWEGELFF
TRBJ1-1 14 - TRBV9 - TGTGCCAGCAGCGTTGTCCAGGGGAACACTGAAGCTTTCTTT CASSVVQGNTEAFF
TRBJ2-7 15 - TRBV2 TRBD2 TGTGCCAGCAAGGTCGGCGGGGGGGGATCCTACGAGCAGTACTTC CASKVGGGGSYEQYF
TRBJ2-3 12 - TRBV7-3 - TGTGCCAGCAGCTCGGTCGGAGATACGCAGTATTTT CASSSVGDTQYF
TRBJ2-2 13 - TRBV18 - TGTGCCAGCTCACCAAGGAGGGAGGAGGAGCTGTTTTTT CASSPRREEELFF
TRBJ2-3 14 - TRBV10-3 TRBD2 TGTGCCATCAGCTCGGGACTAGCTACAGATACGCAGTATTTT CAISSGLATDTQYF
TRBJ2-6 15 - TRBV19 - TGTGCCAGTAGTATGGAACAGACCGGGGCCAACGTCCTGACTTTC CASSMEQTGANVLTF
TRBJ1-1 12 - TRBV5-4 - TGTGCCAGCAGCTTCGGGAGGCAAGAAGCTTTCTTT CASSFGRQEAFF
TRBJ2-1 16 - TRBV6-2/TRBV6-3 TRBD1 TGTGCCAGCAGCGCCGTCGGGACAGGGTATGGCAATGAGCAGTTCTTC CASSAVGTGYGNEQFF
TRBJ1-2 13 - TRBV11-3 TRBD1 TGTGCCAGCAGCGACCGGGACAGGGCACCCCCCACCTTC CASSDRDRAPPTF
TRBJ2-7 13 once TRBV30 TRBD1 TGTGCCTGGAGTGCAGGACAGGGGAACGAGCAGTACTTC CAWSAGQGNEQYF
TRBJ1-5 14 - TRBV19 - TGTGCCAGTAGTATTACAGGGAGCAATCAGCCCCAGCATTTT CASSITGSNQPQHF
TRBJ2-6 18 - TRBV19 TRBD1 TGTGCCAGTAGTAGCTGGGGGCAGGGGGTAGGTGGGGCCAACGTCCTGACTTTC CASSSWGQGVGGANVLTF
TRBJ2-3 17 - TRBV27 TRBD2 TGTGCCAGCAGTTTTCCGACTAGCGGGGGAAGCACAGATACGCAGTATTTT CASSFPTSGGSTDTQYF
TRBJ2-7 14 few TRBV11-2 - TGTGCCAGCAGCTTAGCGGACAGTTATTACGAGCAGTACTTC CASSLADSYYEQYF
TRBJ1-1 15 once TRBV7-9 - TGTGCCAGCAGCCGCGGAGGGGCGATGAACACTGAAGCTTTCTTT CASSRGGAMNTEAFF
TRBJ2-5 14 - TRBV3-1/TRBV3-2 TRBD2 TGTGCCAGCAGCCATGCCGGGGGGAGGGAGACCCAGTACTTC CASSHAGGRETQYF
TRBJ2-3 15 - TRBV28 TRBD2 TGTGCCAGCAGGACGGGGGGGCTTAGCACAGATACGCAGTATTTT CASRTGGLSTDTQYF
TRBJ2-6 20 - TRBV7-8 TRBD1 TGTGCCAGCAGCTTAGCAGCTTGGACAGGGGGCTCCTCTGGGGCCAACGTCCTGACTTTC CASSLAAWTGGSSGANVLTF
TRBJ2-2 15 - TRBV18 - TGTGCCAGCTCACGACAGGGAGGAGGCACCGGGGAGCTGTTTTTT CASSRQGGGTGELFF
TRBJ1-1 15 - TRBV7-5 - TGTGCCAGAAGCGGAGCGACAGGGGAAAACACTGAAGCTTTCTTT CARSGATGENTEAFF
TRBJ2-3 17 - TRBV3-1/TRBV3-2 TRBD2 TGTGCCAGCAGCCAAGGTCAGGCTAGCGGACTCACAGATACGCAGTATTTT CASSQGQASGLTDTQYF
TRBJ2-3 15 - TRBV2 - TGTGCCAGCAGCGGAGGACCCCGGAGTACAGATACGCAGTATTTT CASSGGPRSTDTQYF
TRBJ2-3 15 - TRBV4-1 TRBD2 TGCGCCAGCAGCCAAGGAGCGGGGTTCACAGATACGCAGTATTTT CASSQGAGFTDTQYF
TRBJ2-1 17 - TRBV15 TRBD2 TGTGCCACCAGCAGAGATTTTGGGGGGGGGACCTACAATGAGCAGTTCTTC CATSRDFGGGTYNEQFF
TRBJ2-1 13 - TRBV19 TRBD1 TGTGCCAGTAGTCTACAGGGGGAGAATGAGCAGTTCTTC CASSLQGENEQFF
TRBJ1-6 15 few TRBV7-9 - TGTGCCAGCAGCTTAGAATCAGGGGAATATTCACCCCTCCACTTT CASSLESGEYSPLHF
TRBJ1-2 12 - TRBV27 - TGTGCCAGCAGTAAACAGGGCTATGGCTACACCTTC CASSKQGYGYTF
TRBJ1-1 16 - TRBV10-3 - TGTGCCATCCACGGTTCGCAGGGGATCATGAACACTGAAGCTTTCTTT CAIHGSQGIMNTEAFF
TRBJ1-5 13 - TRBV3-1/TRBV3-2 - TGTGCCAGCAGCCAGGGGAGAGGCCAGCCCCAGCATTTT CASSQGRGQPQHF
TRBJ1-2 14 - TRBV5-1 TRBD1 TGCGCCAGCAGCTACCTAGAGGGGGCCGATGGCTACACCTTC CASSYLEGADGYTF
TRBJ1-1 14 - TRBV6-5 TRBD1 TGTGCCAGCAGCTGGACAGGAATGAACACTGAAGCTTTCTTT CASSWTGMNTEAFF
TRBJ2-1 13 - TRBV12-3/TRBV12-4 - TGTGCCAGCAGTTCCGGGACAAGTATTGAGCAGTTCTTC CASSSGTSIEQFF
TRBJ1-6 15 - TRBV14 - TGTGCCAGCAGCCAAGATCGTCGGCGGAATTCACCCCTCCACTTT CASSQDRRRNSPLHF
TRBJ2-1 16 few TRBV12-5 TRBD2 TGTGCTAGTAGTAGCGCTGCCGGGGGGGCGTCGAATGAGCAGTTCTTC CASSSAAGGASNEQFF
TRBJ1-5 16 - TRBV10-3 TRBD1 TGTGCCATCAGTGCAGGACAGGGGGATTGGAATCAGCCCCAGCATTTT CAISAGQGDWNQPQHF
TRBJ1-2 15 - TRBV7-2 - TGTGCCAGCAGCCAGCATTCGGGGACACCTTATGGCTACACCTTC CASSQHSGTPYGYTF